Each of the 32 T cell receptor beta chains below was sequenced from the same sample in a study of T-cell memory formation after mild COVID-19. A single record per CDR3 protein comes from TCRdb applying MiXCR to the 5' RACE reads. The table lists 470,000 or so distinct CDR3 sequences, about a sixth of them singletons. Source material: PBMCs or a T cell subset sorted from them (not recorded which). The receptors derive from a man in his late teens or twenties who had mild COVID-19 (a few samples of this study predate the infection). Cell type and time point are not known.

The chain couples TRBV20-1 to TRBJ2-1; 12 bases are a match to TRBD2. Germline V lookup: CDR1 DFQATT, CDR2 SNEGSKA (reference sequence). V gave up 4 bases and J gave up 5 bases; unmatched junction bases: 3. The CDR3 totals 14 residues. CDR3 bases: TGCAGTGCTAAACTAGCGGGGGGCAACAATGAGCAGTTCTTC. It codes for CSAKLAGGNNEQFF.

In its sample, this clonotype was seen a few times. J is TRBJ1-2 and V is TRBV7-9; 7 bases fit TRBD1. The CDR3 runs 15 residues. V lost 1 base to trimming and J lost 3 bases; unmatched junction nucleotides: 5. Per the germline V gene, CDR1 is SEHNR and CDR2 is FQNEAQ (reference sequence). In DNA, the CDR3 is TGTGCCAGCAGCTTAGTTACAGGGGAGGACTATGGCTACACCTTC. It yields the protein CASSLVTGEDYGYTF.

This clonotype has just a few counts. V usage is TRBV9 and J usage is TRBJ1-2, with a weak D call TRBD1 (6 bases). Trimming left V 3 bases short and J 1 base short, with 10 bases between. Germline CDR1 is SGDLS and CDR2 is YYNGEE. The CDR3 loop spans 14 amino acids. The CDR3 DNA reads TGTGCCAGCAGCGAAGGGGGGAGTAACTATGGCTACACCTTC. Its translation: CASSEGGSNYGYTF.

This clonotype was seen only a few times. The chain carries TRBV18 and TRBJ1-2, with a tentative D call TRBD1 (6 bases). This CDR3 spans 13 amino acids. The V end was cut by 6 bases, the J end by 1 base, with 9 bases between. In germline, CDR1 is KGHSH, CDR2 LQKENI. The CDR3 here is CASSEDSNYGYTF. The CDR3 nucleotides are TGTGCCAGCTCGGAGGACAGTAACTATGGCTACACCTTC.

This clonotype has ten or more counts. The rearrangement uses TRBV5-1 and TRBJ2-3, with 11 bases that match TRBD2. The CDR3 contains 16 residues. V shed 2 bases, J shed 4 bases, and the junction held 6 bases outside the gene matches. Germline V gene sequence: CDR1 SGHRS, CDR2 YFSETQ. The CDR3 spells CASSFSGGAGADTQYF. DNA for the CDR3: TGCGCCAGCAGCTTTAGCGGGGGGGCCGGCGCAGATACGCAGTATTTT.

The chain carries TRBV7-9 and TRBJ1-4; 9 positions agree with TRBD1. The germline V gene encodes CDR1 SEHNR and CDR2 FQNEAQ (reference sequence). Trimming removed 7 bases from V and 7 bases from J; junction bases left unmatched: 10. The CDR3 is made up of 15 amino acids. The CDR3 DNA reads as TGTGCCAGCACTTTCCGACAGGGGGGCGCTGAAAAACTGTTTTTT. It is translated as CASTFRQGGAEKLFF.

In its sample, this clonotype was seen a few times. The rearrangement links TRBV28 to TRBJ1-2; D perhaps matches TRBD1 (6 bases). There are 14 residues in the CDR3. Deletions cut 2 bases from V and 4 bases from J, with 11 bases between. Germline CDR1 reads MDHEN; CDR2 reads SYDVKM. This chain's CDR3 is CASSLGGHLYGYTF. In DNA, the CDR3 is TGTGCCAGCAGTTTAGGGGGGCACCTCTATGGCTACACCTTC.

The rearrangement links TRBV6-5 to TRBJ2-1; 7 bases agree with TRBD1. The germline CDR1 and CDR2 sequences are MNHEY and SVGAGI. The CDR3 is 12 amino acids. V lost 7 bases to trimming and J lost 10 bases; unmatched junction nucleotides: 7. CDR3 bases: TGTGCCAGCATTAACAGGGGACGGGAGCAGTTCTTC. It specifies CASINRGREQFF.

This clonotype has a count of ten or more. CDR3 DNA: TGTGCCACCAGTGGGGGTAGCGGAGAGACCCAGTACTTC. It yields the protein CATSGGSGETQYF. The chain employs TRBV24-1 and TRBJ2-5; tentatively, D is TRBD2 (6 bases). The germline V gene encodes CDR1 KGHDR and CDR2 SFDVKD. The germline V and J ends were trimmed by 5 bases and 4 bases, with 10 bases remaining between them. This CDR3 is built from 13 residues.

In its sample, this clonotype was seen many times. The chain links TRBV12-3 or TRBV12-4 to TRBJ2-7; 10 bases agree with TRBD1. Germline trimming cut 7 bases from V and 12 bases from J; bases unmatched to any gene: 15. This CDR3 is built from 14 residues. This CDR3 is CASTPTGGHLGPYF. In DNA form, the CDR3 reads TGTGCCAGCACCCCGACAGGGGGCCACCTTGGCCCGTACTTC.

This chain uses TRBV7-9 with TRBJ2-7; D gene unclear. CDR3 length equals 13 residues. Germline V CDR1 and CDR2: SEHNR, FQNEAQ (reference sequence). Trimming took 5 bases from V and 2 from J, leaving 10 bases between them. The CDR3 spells CASSPQQAYEQYF. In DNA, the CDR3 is TGTGCCAGCAGCCCCCAGCAAGCCTACGAGCAGTACTTC.

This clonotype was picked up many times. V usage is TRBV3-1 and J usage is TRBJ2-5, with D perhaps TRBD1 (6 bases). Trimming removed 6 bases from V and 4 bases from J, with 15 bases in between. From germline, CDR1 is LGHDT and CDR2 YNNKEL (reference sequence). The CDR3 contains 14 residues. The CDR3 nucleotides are TGTGCCAGCAGTTCCGGGACACCTCGAGAGACCCAGTACTTC. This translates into CASSSGTPRETQYF.

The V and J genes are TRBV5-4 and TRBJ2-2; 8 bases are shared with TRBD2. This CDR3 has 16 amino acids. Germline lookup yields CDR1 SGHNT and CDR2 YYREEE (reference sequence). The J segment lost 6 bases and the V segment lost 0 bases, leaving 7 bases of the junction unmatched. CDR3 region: CASSLATSGSAGELFF. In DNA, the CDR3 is TGTGCCAGCAGCTTGGCCACTAGCGGCAGCGCCGGGGAGCTGTTTTTT.

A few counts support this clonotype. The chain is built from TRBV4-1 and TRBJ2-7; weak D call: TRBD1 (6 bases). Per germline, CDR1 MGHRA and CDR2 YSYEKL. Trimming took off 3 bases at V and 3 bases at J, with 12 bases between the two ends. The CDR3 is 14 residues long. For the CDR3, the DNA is TGCGCCAGCAGCCACACGGGACAAGTCTACGAGCAGTACTTC. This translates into CASSHTGQVYEQYF.

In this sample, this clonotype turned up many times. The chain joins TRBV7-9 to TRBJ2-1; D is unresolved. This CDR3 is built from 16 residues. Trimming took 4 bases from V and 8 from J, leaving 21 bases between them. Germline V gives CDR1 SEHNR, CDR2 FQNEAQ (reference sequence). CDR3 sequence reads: CASSSPRSRKLDEQFF. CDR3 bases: TGTGCCAGCAGCTCACCAAGATCCCGGAAACTGGATGAGCAGTTCTTC.

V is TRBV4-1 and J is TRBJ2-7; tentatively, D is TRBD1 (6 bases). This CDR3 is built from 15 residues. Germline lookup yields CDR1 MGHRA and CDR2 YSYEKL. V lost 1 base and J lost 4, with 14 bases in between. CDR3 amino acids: CASSQVWSGEYEQYV. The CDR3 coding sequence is TGCGCCAGCAGCCAAGTTTGGTCAGGGGAGTACGAGCAGTACGTC.

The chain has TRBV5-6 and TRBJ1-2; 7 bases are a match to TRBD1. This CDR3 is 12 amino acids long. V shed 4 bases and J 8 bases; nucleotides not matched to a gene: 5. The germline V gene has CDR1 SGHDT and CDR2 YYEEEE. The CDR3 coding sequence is TGTGCCAGCAGCCCCTACAGGGGAGGCTACACCTTC. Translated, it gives CASSPYRGGYTF.

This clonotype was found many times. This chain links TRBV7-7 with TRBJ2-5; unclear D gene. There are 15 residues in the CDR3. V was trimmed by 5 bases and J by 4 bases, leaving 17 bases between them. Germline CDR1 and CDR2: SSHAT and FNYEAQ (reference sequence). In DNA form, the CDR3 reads TGTGCCAGCAGCCGATATTTTGAAGGGCGAGAGACCCAGTACTTC. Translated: CASSRYFEGRETQYF. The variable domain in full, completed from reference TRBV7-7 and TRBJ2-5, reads GAGVSQSPRYKVTKRGQDVTLRCDPISSHATLYWYQQALGQGPEFLTYFNYEAQPDKSGLPSDRFSAERPEGSISTLTIQRTEQRDSAMYRCASSRYFEGRETQYFGPGTRLLVL.

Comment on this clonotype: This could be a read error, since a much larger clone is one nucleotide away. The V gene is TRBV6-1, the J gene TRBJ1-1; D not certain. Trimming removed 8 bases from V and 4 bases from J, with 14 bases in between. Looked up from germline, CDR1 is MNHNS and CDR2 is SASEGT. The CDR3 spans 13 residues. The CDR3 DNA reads TGTGCCAGCGGCAACAGTGCGCTCACTGAAGCTTTCTTT. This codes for CASGNSALTEAFF.

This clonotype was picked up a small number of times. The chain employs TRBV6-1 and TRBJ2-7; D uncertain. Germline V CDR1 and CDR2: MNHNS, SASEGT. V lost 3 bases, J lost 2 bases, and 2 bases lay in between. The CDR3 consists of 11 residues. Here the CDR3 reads CASSDPYEQYV. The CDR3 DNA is TGTGCCAGCAGTGATCCCTACGAGCAGTACGTC.

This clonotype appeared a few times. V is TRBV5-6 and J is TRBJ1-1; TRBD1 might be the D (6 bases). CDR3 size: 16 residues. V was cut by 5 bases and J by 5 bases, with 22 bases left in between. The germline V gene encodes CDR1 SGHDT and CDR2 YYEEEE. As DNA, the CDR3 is TGTGCCAGCAGTCGATCATTCAGGGGTTCCCTGACTGAAGCTTTCTTT. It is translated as CASSRSFRGSLTEAFF.

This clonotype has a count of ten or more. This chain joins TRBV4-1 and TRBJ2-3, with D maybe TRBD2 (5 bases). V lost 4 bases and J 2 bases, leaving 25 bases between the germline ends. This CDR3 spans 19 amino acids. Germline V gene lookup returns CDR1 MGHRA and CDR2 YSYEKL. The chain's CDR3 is CASSRHEGSRLRNTDTQYF. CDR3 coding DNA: TGCGCCAGCAGCCGACATGAGGGATCCCGCCTGAGAAACACAGATACGCAGTATTTT.

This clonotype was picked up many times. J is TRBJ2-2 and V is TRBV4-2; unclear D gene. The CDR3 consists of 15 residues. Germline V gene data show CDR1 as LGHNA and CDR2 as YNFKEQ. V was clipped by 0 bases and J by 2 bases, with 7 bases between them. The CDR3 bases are TGTGCCAGCAGCCAAGAAGCACCAAACACCGGGGAGCTGTTTTTT. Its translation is CASSQEAPNTGELFF.

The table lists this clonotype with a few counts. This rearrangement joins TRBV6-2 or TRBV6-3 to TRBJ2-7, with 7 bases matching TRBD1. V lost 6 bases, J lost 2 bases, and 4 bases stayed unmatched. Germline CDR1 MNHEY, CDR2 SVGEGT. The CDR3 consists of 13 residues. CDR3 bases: TGTGCCAGCAGCGACAGGGTAGCCTACGAGCAGTACGTC. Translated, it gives CASSDRVAYEQYV.

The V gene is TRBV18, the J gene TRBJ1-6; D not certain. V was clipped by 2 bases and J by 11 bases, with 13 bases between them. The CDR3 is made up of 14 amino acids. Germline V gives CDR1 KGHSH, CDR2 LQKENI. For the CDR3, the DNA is TGTGCCAGCTCACCAGAACGTCTTCGGGCACCCCTCCACTTT. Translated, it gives CASSPERLRAPLHF.

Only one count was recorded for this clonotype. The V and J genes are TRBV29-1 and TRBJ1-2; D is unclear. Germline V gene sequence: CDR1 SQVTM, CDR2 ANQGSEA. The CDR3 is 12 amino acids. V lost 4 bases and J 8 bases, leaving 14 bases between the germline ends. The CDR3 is CSVAEGRVGYTF. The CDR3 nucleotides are TGCAGCGTTGCGGAGGGCCGAGTGGGCTACACCTTC.

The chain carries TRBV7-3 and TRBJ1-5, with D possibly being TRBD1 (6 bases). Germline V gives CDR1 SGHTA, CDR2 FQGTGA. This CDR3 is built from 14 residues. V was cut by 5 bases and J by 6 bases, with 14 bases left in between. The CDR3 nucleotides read TGTGCCAGCAGCCCGGCAGGGGTTGGTCAGCCCCAGCATTTT. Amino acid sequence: CASSPAGVGQPQHF.

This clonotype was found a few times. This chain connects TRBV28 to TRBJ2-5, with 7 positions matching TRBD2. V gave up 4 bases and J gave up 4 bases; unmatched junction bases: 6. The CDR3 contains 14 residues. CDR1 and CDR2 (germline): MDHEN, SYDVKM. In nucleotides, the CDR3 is TGTGCCAGCAGTTCACCCACGGGGGGAGAGACCCAGTACTTC. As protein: CASSSPTGGETQYF.

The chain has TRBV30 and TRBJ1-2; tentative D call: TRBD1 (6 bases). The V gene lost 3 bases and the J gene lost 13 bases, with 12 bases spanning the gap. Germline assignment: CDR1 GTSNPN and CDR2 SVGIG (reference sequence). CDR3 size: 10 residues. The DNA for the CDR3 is TGTGCCTGGAGCCCAGGGGCGGTCACCTTC. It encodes CAWSPGAVTF.

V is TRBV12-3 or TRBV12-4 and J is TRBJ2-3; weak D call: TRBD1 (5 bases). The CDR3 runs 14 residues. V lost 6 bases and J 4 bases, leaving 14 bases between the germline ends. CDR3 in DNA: TGTGCCAGCAGACCAGGGATTCAGGCAGATACGCAGTATTTT. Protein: CASRPGIQADTQYF.

CDR3 region: CASSGLEGTETQYF. DNA of the CDR3: TGCGCCAGCAGTGGACTAGAGGGGACGGAGACCCAGTACTTC. This chain uses TRBV5-1 with TRBJ2-5; 7 nucleotides align to TRBD2. Germline lookup yields CDR1 SGHRS and CDR2 YFSETQ. The CDR3 is 14 residues long. The V and J ends lost 5 bases and 5 bases, in that order; junction bases with no gene match: 9.

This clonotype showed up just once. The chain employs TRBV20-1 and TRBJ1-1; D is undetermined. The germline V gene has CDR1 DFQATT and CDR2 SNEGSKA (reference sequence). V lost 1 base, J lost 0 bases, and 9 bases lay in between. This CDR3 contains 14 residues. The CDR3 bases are TGCAGTGCTAGAGTACCCGCCCTGAACACTGAAGCTTTCTTT. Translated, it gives CSARVPALNTEAFF.